One and the same sample provided the 22 T cell receptor beta chains below, sequenced in a study of cytomegalovirus exposure and HLA in healthy donors. The study ran its PCR with 60 Vbeta and 13 Jbeta primers. Data came from immunoSEQ multiplex PCR; TCRdb stores just in-frame clones and leaves some out. The sample's table shows roughly 79,000 clones. The sample comprised PBMCs. These receptors all stem from a man younger than 45 in good health and CMV-seronegative.

The chain is built from TRBV23-1 and TRBJ2-7, with 9 bases matching TRBD1. TRBV23-1 is known as an ORF, though its function is uncertain. This CDR3 comprises 14 residues. With 4 bases clipped from V and 4 bases from J, the junction kept 5 bases outside the gene matches. The CDR3: CASSRGTGSYEQYF. The CDR3 nucleotides read TGCGCCAGCAGTCGAGGGACAGGGTCGTACGAGCAGTACTTC.

The chain employs TRBV6-6 and TRBJ2-3; 7 bases agree with TRBD2. CDR1 is MNHNY, CDR2 SVGAGI, per germline (reference sequence). V lost 4 bases to trimming and J lost 1 base; unmatched junction nucleotides: 8. CDR3 length equals 16 residues. CDR3 sequence: CASSWDAGEGTDTQYF. For the CDR3, the DNA is TGTGCCAGCAGTTGGGATGCGGGAGAGGGCACAGATACGCAGTATTTT.

The chain combines TRBV27 with TRBJ2-7; a possible D gene is TRBD1 (6 bases). Trimming removed 5 bases from V and 3 bases from J, with 20 bases in between. Germline CDR1 and CDR2: MNHEY and SMNVEV (reference sequence). The CDR3 consists of 16 residues. The CDR3 DNA sequence: TGTGCCAGCAGTCCACGCGCGGGCAGGGGTATCTACGAGCAGTACTTC. Translation gives CASSPRAGRGIYEQYF.

V gene TRBV11-2 combines with J gene TRBJ2-7, with D uncertain. Trimming cost V 4 bases and J 5 bases, with 12 bases left between them. The CDR3 runs to 13 residues. CDR1 SGHAT and CDR2 FQNNGV come from the germline V gene. The CDR3 is CASSSTVFDEQYF. DNA for the CDR3: TGTGCCAGCAGCTCTACAGTGTTCGACGAGCAGTACTTC.

This chain joins TRBV5-4 and TRBJ2-1; 7 bases are a match to TRBD2. The ends lost 1 base at V and 5 bases at J; junction bases unmatched: 9. The V gene's germline CDR1 is SGHNT and CDR2 YYREEE (reference sequence). The CDR3 runs to 16 residues. CDR3 in amino acids: CASSLSGGSPHNEQFF. The DNA of the CDR3 is TGTGCCAGCAGCTTGTCTGGCGGGAGCCCTCACAATGAGCAGTTCTTC. The variable domain in full, with the rest retrieved from reference TRBV5-4 and TRBJ2-1, is ETGVTQSPTHLIKTRGQQVTLRCSSQSGHNTVSWYQQALGQGPQFIFQYYREEENGRGNFPPRFSGLQFPNYSSELNVNALELDDSALYLCASSLSGGSPHNEQFFGPGTRLTVL.

The chain recombines TRBV6-6 with TRBJ1-6; possible D gene TRBD1, 5 bases. Trimming stripped 5 bases from V and 10 bases from J, with 21 bases between. Looked up from germline, CDR1 is MNHNY and CDR2 is SVGAGI (reference sequence). This CDR3 has 16 residues. CDR3 bases: TGTGCCAGCAGTCAGGAGGGACGGGGCGGGGGATCACCCCTCCACTTT. Protein product: CASSQEGRGGGSPLHF.

The CDR3: CASSLAGVNQPQHF. CDR3 bases: TGCGCCAGCAGCTTGGCCGGGGTCAATCAGCCCCAGCATTTT. V is TRBV5-1 and J is TRBJ1-5; no clear D gene. Trimming took off 0 bases at V and 3 bases at J, with 7 bases between the two ends. CDR3 size: 14 residues. CDR1 SGHRS and CDR2 YFSETQ come from the germline V gene.

The chain links TRBV5-1 to TRBJ2-2, with no clear D. V was pared by 0 bases and J by 6 bases, with 15 bases between. This CDR3 region has 16 residues. Germline assignment: CDR1 SGHRS and CDR2 YFSETQ. This CDR3 reads CASSLGGGHWSGELFF. CDR3 coding DNA: TGCGCCAGCAGCTTGGGTGGCGGCCATTGGTCCGGGGAGCTGTTTTTT.

The genes are TRBV6-1 and TRBJ1-4, with 7 nucleotides matching TRBD1. CDR1 and CDR2 from the germline V gene are MNHNS and SASEGT. This CDR3 is 14 amino acids long. J was trimmed by 5 bases and V by 6 bases; bases with no gene match: 6. Written as DNA, the CDR3 is TGTGCCAGCAGCCGGACAGGTGGGAATGAAAAACTGTTTTTT. Its protein is CASSRTGGNEKLFF.

The chain's CDR3 is CASSSHPGGEDYGYTF. The CDR3 DNA is TGTGCCAGCAGTTCCCACCCAGGGGGAGAAGACTATGGCTACACCTTC. V is TRBV27 and J is TRBJ1-2, with 7 positions matching TRBD1. CDR1 is MNHEY and CDR2 is SMNVEV in the germline V gene (reference sequence). J was trimmed by 3 bases and V by 4 bases; bases with no gene match: 11. This CDR3 spans 16 amino acids.

This chain connects TRBV2 to TRBJ2-7; 11 bases map to TRBD1. The V gene's germline CDR1 is SNHLY and CDR2 FYNNEI. The V gene end was trimmed by 6 bases and the J gene end by 3 bases; junction bases not matched to a gene: 4. The CDR3 is 14 residues long. Here the CDR3 DNA reads TGTGCCAGCAGGGGGACAGGGGGAGTCTACGAGCAGTACTTC. Protein: CASRGTGGVYEQYF.

The chain carries TRBV27 and TRBJ1-4; D uncertain. V was trimmed by 5 bases and J by 0 bases, leaving 19 bases between them. CDR1 is MNHEY, CDR2 SMNVEV, per germline (reference sequence). The CDR3 contains 18 residues. The DNA for the CDR3 is TGTGCCAGCAGTCTCGAGTTACTTATTACTGCAACTAATGAAAAACTGTTTTTT. Translation: CASSLELLITATNEKLFF.

The chain has TRBV19 and TRBJ2-3; 14 nucleotides match TRBD2. Looked up from germline, CDR1 is LNHDA and CDR2 is SQIVND (reference sequence). The CDR3 consists of 15 residues. J lost 7 bases, V lost 3 bases, and 3 bases had no gene match. The CDR3 is CASSMTSGGAHTQYF. CDR3 in DNA: TGTGCCAGTAGTATGACTAGCGGGGGGGCACATACGCAGTATTTT.

The chain recombines TRBV5-8 with TRBJ2-5; maybe TRBD2 (5 bases). Trimming pared 1 base from V and 3 bases from J, leaving 13 bases between. The CDR3 covers 15 residues. Germline CDR1 SGHTS, CDR2 YDEGEE. This chain's CDR3 is CASSLTFGDEETQYF. In DNA form, the CDR3 reads TGTGCCAGCAGCTTGACCTTCGGGGATGAAGAGACCCAGTACTTC.

The rearrangement joins TRBV30 to TRBJ2-3; D gene ambiguous. V was shortened by 2 bases and J by 7 bases, with 10 bases between the two germline ends. CDR1 GTSNPN and CDR2 SVGIG come from the germline V gene (reference sequence). The CDR3 has 12 residues. Here the CDR3 reads CAWSSLGNTQYF. CDR3 nucleotides: TGTGCCTGGAGTTCCCTAGGAAATACGCAGTATTTT.

The gene calls are TRBV2 and TRBJ2-5; the D gene is possibly TRBD2 (6 bases). The V gene's germline CDR1 is SNHLY and CDR2 FYNNEI. Trimming stripped 2 bases from V and 4 bases from J, with 23 bases between. The CDR3 consists of 18 residues. CDR3 loop: CASSETANSRLGGETQYF. CDR3 coding DNA: TGTGCCAGCAGTGAAACAGCCAATTCCCGACTAGGAGGAGAGACCCAGTACTTC. Combining the CDR3 with reference TRBV2 and TRBJ2-5 gives the whole variable domain EPEVTQTPSHQVTQMGQEVILRCVPISNHLYFYWYRQILGQKVEFLVSFYNNEISEKSEIFDDQFSVERPDGSNFTLKIRSTKLEDSAMYFCASSETANSRLGGETQYFGPGTRLLVL.

The rearrangement joins TRBV27 to TRBJ1-1; D ambiguous. This CDR3 has 14 residues. V lost 2 bases to trimming and J lost 4 bases, with 11 bases between them. Germline CDR1 MNHEY, CDR2 SMNVEV (reference sequence). The CDR3 loop is CASSLRRAGTEAFF. The CDR3 nucleotides are TGTGCCAGCAGTTTACGGAGGGCAGGCACTGAAGCTTTCTTT.

V and J are TRBV7-2 and TRBJ2-7, with 10 bases lining up with TRBD2. CDR1 and CDR2 from the germline V gene are SGHTA and FQGNSA. J lost 2 bases, V lost 2 bases, and 3 bases had no gene match. The length of the CDR3 is 15 residues. CDR3 bases: TGTGCCAGCAGCTTAAGCCTAGCGGGAGCCTACGAGCAGTACTTC. It is translated as CASSLSLAGAYEQYF.

The CDR3: CASSPSGGQTNEKLFF. CDR3 DNA sequence: TGCGCCAGCAGCCCGAGTGGAGGGCAGACTAATGAAAAACTGTTTTTT. The genes are TRBV5-1 and TRBJ1-4; D remains unclear. Trimming stripped 4 bases from V and 2 bases from J, with 15 bases between. CDR3 length: 16 residues. The germline CDR1 and CDR2 sequences are SGHRS and YFSETQ.

V is TRBV5-6 and J is TRBJ1-2; D is uncertain. The V end lost 2 bases, the J end lost 4 bases, and 15 bases lay between the germline ends. This CDR3 is built from 15 residues. The germline gives CDR1 SGHDT, CDR2 YYEEEE. CDR3 nucleotide sequence: TGTGCCAGCAGCTTCATTACCGACATGGGCTATGGCTACACCTTC. Translation: CASSFITDMGYGYTF.

The chain joins TRBV5-4 to TRBJ1-1, with D possibly being TRBD1 (6 bases). V lost 2 bases, J lost 0 bases, and 11 bases lay in between. Germline V gives CDR1 SGHNT, CDR2 YYREEE (reference sequence). CDR3 length: 15 residues. The CDR3 sequence: CASSFTGIMNTEAFF. The CDR3 nucleotides read TGTGCCAGCAGCTTTACAGGGATAATGAACACTGAAGCTTTCTTT.

This sequence joins TRBV5-1 and TRBJ1-6; 10 bases fit TRBD1. Germline values: CDR1 SGHRS, CDR2 YFSETQ. The CDR3 extends over 19 amino acids. V was pared by 4 bases and J by 0 bases, with 10 bases of the junction left unmatched. The chain's CDR3 is CASSPKGGQGSSYNSPLHF. The CDR3, as DNA: TGCGCCAGCAGCCCAAAAGGGGGACAGGGGAGCTCCTATAATTCACCCCTCCACTTT.